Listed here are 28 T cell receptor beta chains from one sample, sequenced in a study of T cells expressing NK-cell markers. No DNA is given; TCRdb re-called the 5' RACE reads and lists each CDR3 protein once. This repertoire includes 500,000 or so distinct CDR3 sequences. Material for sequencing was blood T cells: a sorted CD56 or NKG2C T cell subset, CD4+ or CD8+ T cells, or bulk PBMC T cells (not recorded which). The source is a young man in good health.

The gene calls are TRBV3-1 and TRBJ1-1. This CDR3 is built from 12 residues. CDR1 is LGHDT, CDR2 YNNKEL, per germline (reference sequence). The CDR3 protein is CASSQIGTRAFF.

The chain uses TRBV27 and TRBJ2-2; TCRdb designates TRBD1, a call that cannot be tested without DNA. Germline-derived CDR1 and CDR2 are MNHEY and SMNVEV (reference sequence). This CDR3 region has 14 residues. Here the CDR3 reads CASSFWTATGELFF.

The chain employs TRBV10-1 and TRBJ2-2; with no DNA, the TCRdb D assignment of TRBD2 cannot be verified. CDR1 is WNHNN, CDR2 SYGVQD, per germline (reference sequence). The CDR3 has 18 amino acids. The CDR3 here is CASTGTSGSLGRTGELFF.

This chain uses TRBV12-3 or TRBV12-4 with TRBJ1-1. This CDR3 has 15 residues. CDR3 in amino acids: CASSPRRQGVFEAFF.

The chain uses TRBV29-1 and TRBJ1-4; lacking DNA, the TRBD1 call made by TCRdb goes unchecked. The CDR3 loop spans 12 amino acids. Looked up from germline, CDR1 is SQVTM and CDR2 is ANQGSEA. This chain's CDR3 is CSVEGIRGELFF.

This chain's CDR3 is CASSWPGGEQFF. The chain links TRBV7-3 to TRBJ2-1; TCRdb reports TRBD2, a call that lacks DNA to check it against. The CDR3 runs to 12 residues. Germline values: CDR1 SGHTA, CDR2 FQGTGA. The full variable domain, its missing parts supplied by reference TRBV7-3 and TRBJ2-1, is GAGVSQTPSNKVTEKGKYVELRCDPISGHTALYWYRQSLGQGPEFLIYFQGTGAADDSGLPNDRFFAVRPEGSVSTLKIQRTERGDSAVYLCASSWPGGEQFFGPGTRLTVL.

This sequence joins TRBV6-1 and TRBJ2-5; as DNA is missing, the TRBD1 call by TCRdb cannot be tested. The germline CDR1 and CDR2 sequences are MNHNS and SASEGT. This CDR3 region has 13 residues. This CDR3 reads CASPPDFQETQYF.

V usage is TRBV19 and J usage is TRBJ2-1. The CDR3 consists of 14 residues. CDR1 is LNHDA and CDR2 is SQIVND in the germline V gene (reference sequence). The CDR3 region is CASSIVGSRNEQFF.

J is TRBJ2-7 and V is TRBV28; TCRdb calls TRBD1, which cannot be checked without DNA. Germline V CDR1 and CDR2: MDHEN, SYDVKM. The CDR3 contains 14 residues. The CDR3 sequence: CASSLMGDGYEQYF.

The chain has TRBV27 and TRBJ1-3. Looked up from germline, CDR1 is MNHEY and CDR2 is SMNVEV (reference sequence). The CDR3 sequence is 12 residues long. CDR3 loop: CATRSSGNTIYF.

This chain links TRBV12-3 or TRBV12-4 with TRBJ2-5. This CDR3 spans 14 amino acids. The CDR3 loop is CASSLRSVQETQYF.

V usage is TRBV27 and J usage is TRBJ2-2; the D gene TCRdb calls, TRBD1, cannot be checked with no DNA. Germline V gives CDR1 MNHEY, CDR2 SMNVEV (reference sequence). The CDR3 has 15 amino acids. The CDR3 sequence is CASSLKGAPWGELFF.

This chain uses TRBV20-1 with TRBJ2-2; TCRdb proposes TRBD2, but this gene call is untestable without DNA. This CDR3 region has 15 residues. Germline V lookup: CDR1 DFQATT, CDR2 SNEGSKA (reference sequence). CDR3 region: CSASDGGSWAGELFF.

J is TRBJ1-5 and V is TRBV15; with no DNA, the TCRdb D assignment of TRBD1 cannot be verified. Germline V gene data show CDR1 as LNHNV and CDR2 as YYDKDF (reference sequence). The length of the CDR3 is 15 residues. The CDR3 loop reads CATSREDKRNQPQHF.

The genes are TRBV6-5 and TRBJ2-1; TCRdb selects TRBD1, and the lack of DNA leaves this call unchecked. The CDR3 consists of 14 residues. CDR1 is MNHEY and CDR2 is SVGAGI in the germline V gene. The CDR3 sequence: CASSSGTIDNEQFF.

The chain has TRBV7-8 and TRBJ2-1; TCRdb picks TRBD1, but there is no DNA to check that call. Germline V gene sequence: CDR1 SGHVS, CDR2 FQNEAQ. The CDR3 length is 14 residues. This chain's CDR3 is CASSPGGTVNEQFF.

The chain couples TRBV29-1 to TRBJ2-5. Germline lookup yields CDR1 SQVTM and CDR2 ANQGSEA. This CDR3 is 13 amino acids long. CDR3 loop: CSVGSRLQETQYF.

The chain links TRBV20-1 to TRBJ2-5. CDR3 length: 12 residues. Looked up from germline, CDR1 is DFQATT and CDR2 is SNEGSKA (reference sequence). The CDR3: CSARVVAKTQYF.

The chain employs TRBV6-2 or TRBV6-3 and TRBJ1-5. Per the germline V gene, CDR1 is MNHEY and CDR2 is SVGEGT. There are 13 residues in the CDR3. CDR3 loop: CASSYPVGLAQHF.

The CDR3 reads CATITQGNSPLHF. The J gene is TRBJ1-6, the V gene TRBV6-5; TCRdb reports TRBD1, a call that lacks DNA to check it against. The CDR3 extends over 13 amino acids. Germline V gene data show CDR1 as MNHEY and CDR2 as SVGAGI.

CDR3 residues: CSVPGPYQETQYF. This chain links TRBV29-1 with TRBJ2-5; absent DNA, TCRdb's TRBD1 call cannot be checked. CDR1 SQVTM and CDR2 ANQGSEA come from the germline V gene. The CDR3 is made up of 13 amino acids.

CDR3 sequence: CASSGGTSYNSPLHF. This chain joins TRBV7-6 and TRBJ1-6; TCRdb indicates TRBD1, and absent DNA this call remains unverified. The CDR3 is 15 amino acids. CDR1 is SGHVS and CDR2 is FNYEAQ in the germline V gene.

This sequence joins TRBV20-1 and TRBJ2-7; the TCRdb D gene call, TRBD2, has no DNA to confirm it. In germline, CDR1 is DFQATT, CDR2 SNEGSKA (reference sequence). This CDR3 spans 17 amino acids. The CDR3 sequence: CSGVRVGLAGNSYEQYF.

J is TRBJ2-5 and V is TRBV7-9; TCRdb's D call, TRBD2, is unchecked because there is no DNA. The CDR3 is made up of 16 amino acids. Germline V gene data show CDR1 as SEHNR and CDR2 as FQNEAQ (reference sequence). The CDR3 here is CASSPTSGLSPETQYF.

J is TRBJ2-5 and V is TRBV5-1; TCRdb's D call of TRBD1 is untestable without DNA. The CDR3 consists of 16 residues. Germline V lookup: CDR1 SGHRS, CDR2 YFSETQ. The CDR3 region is CASSLRTGGREETQYF.

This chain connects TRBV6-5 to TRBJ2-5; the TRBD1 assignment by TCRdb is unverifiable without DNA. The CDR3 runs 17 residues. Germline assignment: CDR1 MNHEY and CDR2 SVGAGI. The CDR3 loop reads CASSYSPPGGGFETQYF.

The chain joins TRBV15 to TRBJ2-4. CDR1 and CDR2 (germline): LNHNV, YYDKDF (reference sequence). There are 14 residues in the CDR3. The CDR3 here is CATSRVEPKNIQYF.

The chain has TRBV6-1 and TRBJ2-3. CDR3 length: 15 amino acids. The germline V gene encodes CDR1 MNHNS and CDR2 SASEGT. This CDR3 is CASTTPTGGTDTQYF.